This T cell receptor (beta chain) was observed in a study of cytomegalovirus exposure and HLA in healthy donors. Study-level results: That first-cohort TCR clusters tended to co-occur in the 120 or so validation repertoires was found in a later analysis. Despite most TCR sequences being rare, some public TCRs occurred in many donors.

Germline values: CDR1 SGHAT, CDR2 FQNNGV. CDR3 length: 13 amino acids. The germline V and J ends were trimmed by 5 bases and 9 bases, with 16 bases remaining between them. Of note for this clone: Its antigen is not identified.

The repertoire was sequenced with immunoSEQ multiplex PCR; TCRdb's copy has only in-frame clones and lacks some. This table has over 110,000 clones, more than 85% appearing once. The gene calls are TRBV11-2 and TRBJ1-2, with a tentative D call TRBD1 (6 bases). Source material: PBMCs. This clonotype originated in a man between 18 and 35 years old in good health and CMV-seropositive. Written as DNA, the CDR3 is TGTGCCAGCAGCCAAAGCAGGGGTATCCGCTACACCTTC. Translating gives CASSQSRGIRYTF.